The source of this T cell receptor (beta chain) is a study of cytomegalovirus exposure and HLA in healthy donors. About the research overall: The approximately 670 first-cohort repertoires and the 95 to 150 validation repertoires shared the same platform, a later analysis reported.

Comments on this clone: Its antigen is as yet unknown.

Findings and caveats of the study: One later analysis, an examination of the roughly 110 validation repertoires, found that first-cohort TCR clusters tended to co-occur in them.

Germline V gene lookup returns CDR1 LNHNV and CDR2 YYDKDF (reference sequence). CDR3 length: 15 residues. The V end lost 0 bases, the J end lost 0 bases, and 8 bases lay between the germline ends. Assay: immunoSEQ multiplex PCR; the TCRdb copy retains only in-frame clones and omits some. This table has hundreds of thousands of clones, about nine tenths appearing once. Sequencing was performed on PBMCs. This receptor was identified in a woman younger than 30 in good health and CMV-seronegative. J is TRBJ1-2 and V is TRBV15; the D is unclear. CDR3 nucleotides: TGTGCCACCAGCAGAGATCTTTCTTCTAACTATGGCTACACCTTC. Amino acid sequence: CATSRDLSSNYGYTF.